This entry is about one T cell receptor beta chain. These data originate in a study of cytomegalovirus exposure and HLA in healthy donors. Both 60 Vbeta primers and 13 Jbeta primers went into the PCR. Sequencing was performed with immunoSEQ multiplex PCR; in TCRdb, only in-frame clones are kept and a portion is missing. The sample holds around 120,000 clones, roughly 82% seen once. Trimming removed 6 bases at V and 0 bases at J, with 21 bases between. The V gene's germline CDR1 is SGHAT and CDR2 FQNNGV. The CDR3 is 19 amino acids. This sequence originates from a male donor in good health and CMV-seropositive. This sequence joins TRBV11-2 and TRBJ2-6; unclear D gene. Input material: PBMCs. CDR3 bases: TGTGCCAGCAGGACCCTACACCCAAGCGACCACTCTGGGGCCAACGTCCTGACTTTC. It specifies CASRTLHPSDHSGANVLTF.